Reported below is one T cell receptor (beta chain). The antigen remains undetermined. The CDR3 end falls 3 residues outside the read, so it is completed with the germline J gene. This entry belongs to a study of Tregs in tolerant kidney transplant recipients. Sequencing was performed with immunoSEQ multiplex PCR; in TCRdb, only in-frame clones are kept and a portion is missing. This repertoire includes about 14,000 clones. The nonmyeloablative bone marrow transplants came from related graft donors, with transient mixed chimerism. Unstimulated Tregs (CD4+CD25+CD127-) and CD4+CD25- non-Tregs were sorted from PBMCs. Regarding the study as a whole: Few patients were studied, so findings need validation in larger groups.

V shed 4 bases and J shed 6 bases, with 22 bases lying between them. Germline V lookup: CDR1 SGHRS, CDR2 YFSETQ. CDR3 length: 16 amino acids. This chain links TRBV5-1 with TRBJ1-2, with D perhaps matching TRBD1 (6 bases). Specimen: CD8+ T cells from blood (PBMCs), collected 6 months after the transplant. The source of this sequence is a human patient who received a combined kidney and bone marrow transplant. Some T cells may be transferred from the graft donor. The CDR3 is CASSLPGTSLFHGYTF. CDR3 DNA (partial): TGCGCCAGCAGCCTACCCGGGACAAGTCTATTCCATGGC.